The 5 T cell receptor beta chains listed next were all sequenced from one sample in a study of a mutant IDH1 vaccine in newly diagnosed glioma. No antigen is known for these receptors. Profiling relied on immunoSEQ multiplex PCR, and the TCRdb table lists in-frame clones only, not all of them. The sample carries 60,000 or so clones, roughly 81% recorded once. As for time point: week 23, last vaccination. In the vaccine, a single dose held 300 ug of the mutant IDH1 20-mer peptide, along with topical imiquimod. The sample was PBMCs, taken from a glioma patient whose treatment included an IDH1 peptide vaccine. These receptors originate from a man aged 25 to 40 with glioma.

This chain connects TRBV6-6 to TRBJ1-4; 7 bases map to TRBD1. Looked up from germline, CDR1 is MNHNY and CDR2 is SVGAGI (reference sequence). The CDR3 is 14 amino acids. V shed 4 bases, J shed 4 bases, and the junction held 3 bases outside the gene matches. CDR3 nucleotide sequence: TGTGCCAGCAGTTTCACAGGGGATAATGAAAAACTGTTTTTT. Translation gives CASSFTGDNEKLFF.

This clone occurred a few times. CDR3 bases: TGCGCCAGCAGTGCCGCCCGGGACAGTTCGTTTGAAGCTTTCTTT. Protein product: CASSAARDSSFEAFF. The rearrangement links TRBV10-1 to TRBJ1-1; 7 bases line up with TRBD1. Trimming removed 4 bases from V and 7 bases from J; junction bases left unmatched: 12. Germline CDR1 WNHNN, CDR2 SYGVQD (reference sequence). CDR3 length: 15 residues.

The CDR3 loop is CASSPDRSPGNTIYF. In nucleotides, the CDR3 is TGTGCCAGCAGCCCCGACAGGAGCCCTGGAAACACCATATATTTT. The chain joins TRBV6-5 to TRBJ1-3; the D gene is possibly TRBD1 (6 bases). Germline assignment: CDR1 MNHEY and CDR2 SVGAGI. The V and J ends lost 6 bases and 2 bases respectively, with 14 bases between them. This CDR3 has 15 amino acids.

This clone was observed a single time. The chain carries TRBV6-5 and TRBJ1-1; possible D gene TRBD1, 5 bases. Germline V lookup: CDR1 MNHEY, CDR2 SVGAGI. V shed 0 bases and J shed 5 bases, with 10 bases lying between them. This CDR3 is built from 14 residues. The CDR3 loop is CASSYSRVGTEAFF. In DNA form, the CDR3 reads TGTGCCAGCAGTTACTCCAGGGTGGGGACTGAAGCTTTCTTT.

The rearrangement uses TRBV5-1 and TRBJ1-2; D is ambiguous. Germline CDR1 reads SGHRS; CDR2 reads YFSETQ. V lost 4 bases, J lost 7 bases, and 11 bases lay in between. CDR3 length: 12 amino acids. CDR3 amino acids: CASSRENLGYTF. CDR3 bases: TGCGCCAGCAGCCGAGAGAACCTTGGCTACACCTTC.